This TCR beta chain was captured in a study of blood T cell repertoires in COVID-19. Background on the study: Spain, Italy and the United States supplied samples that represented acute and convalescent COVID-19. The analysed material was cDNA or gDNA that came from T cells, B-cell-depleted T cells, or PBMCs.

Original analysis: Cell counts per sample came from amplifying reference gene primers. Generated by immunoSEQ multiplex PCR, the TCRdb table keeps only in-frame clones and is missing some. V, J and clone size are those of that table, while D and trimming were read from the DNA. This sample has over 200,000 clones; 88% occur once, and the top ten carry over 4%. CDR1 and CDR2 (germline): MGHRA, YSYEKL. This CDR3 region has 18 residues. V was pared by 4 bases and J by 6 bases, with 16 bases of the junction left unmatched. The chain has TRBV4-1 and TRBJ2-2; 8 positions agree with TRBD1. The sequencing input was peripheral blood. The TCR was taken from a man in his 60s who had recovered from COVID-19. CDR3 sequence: CASSPLMRQGALSGELFF. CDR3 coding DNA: TGCGCCAGCAGCCCCCTAATGAGGCAGGGGGCTCTGTCCGGGGAGCTGTTTTTT.